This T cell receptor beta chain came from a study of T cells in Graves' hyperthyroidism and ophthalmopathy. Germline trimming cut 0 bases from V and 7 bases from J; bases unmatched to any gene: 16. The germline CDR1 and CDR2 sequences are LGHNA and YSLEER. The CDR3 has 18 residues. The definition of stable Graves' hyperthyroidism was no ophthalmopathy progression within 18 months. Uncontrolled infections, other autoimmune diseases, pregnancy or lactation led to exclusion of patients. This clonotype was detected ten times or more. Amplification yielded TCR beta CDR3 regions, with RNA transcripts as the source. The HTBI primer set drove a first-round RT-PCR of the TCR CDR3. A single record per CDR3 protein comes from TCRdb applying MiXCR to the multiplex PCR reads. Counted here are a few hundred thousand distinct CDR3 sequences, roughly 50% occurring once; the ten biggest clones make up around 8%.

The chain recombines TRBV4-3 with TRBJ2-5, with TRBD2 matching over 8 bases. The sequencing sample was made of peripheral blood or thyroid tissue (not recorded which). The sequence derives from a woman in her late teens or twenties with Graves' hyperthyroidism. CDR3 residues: CASSQDLGRPGGGGTQYF. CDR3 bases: TGCGCCAGCAGCCAAGATCTAGGCCGGCCGGGAGGGGGAGGGACCCAGTACTTC.